A selection of T cell receptor beta chains follows, all from one sample in a study of control samples from healthy donors and cancer patients. Data came from immunoSEQ multiplex PCR; TCRdb stores just in-frame clones and leaves some out. The profile shows about 98,000 clones, approximately 78% of them singletons. What was sequenced was blood. The receptors here all came from a man in his fifties or sixties in good health. Both conserved end residues are part of each CDR3. Size is stated for part of the rows, as once, few or many counts, or as a class when the clone is expanded.

CDR3aa,v_gene,abundance
CASSLQPVGTEAFF,TRBV27,NA
CASNPGGSGRINEQFF,TRBV11-2,NA
CASSLTGGGTDTQYF,TRBV5-4,NA
CASSKGGTANSPLHF,TRBV6-2/TRBV6-3,NA
CASSPIPGNQPQHF,TRBV28,NA
CAWSGGRRYGYTF,TRBV30,NA
CASSPRPTGQGGYGYTF,TRBV18,NA
CASRSRNYGYTF,TRBV5-4,NA
CASSELAGTDQPQHF,TRBV6-1,few
CASSVGADTQYF,TRBV9,NA
CASSYSASGAQETQYF,TRBV6-6,NA
CASSLHDRPNTEAFF,TRBV27,few
CATSRAYRGLQPQHF,TRBV15,NA
CASRGLAGDRGIQYF,TRBV5-1,NA
CASSPERFFGNEQFF,TRBV18,once
CASSEGPSDTGELFF,TRBV6-1,NA
CASSLEGTVYGYTF,TRBV11-2,NA
CASSQVTGGPYEQYF,TRBV3-1/TRBV3-2,NA
CASSLLYEQYF,TRBV11-3,NA
CASSQPAGGMGYEQYF,TRBV28,once
CASSLGGQIYEQYF,TRBV7-9,NA
CASSRGLRNTEAFF,TRBV6-5,NA
CASSSSDRTNTEAFF,TRBV11-2,NA
CASSTRQGNTEAFF,TRBV19,NA
CASGTGSYEQYF,TRBV30,once
CASSQDPARGGELFF,TRBV3-1/TRBV3-2,NA
CASSQGLGPWRGYTF,TRBV3-1/TRBV3-2,NA
CASSQLPASQPQHF,TRBV28,NA
CASTPSGGGNEKLFF,TRBV28,NA
CASSLPWLAKNIQYF,TRBV11-2,NA
CATSEGQGAGNNEQFF,TRBV24-1,few
CASSFLKGANEQFF,TRBV11-1,NA
CASSLTDGRNSPLHF,TRBV18,NA
CASSSPTVLFF,TRBV6-6,few
CSAGGTGEAFF,TRBV20-1,NA
CASSEVVNSGELFF,TRBV2,once
CASSIGASKAYEQYF,TRBV19,NA
CASNPTGPSQPQHF,TRBV6-5,NA
CASSRTGMNSNQPQHF,TRBV5-6,NA
CASSFPGAQRDTQYF,TRBV28,NA
CASVRTANNSPLHF,TRBV2,NA